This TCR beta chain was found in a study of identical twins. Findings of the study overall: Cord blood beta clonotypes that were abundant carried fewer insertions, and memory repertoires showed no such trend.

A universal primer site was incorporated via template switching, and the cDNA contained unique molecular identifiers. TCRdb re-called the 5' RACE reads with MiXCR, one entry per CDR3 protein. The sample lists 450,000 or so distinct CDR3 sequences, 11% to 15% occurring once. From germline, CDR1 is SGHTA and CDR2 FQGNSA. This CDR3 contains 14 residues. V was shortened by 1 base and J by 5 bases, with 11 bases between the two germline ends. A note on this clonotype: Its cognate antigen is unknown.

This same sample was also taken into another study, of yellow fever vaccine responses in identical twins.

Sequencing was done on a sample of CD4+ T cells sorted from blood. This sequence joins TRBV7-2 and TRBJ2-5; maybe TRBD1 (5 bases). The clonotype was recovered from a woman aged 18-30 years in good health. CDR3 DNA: TGTGCCAGCAGCTTAGTCGCAGGGTGGGAGACCCAGTACTTC. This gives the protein CASSLVAGWETQYF.